This TCR beta chain derives from a study of vaccination effects on CD4 cells after COVID-19. Antigen-specific CD4+ T cells were expanded with viral peptide pools in the ViraFEST assay before sequencing. Researchers isolated CD4+ T cells once roughly nine days of culture had elapsed. This individual tested PCR-positive for SARS-CoV-2 infection between March and December 2020. Wells containing two million PBMC each were cultured with approximately 9.7 IU/ml IL-2 and 8 to 10 ug/ml peptides. This CDR3 is built from 16 residues. Germline assignment: CDR1 LNHDA and CDR2 SQIVND (reference sequence). The junction had 8 bases not matched to a gene; V was cut back by 3 bases and J by 4 bases. TCRdb's copy holds only in-frame clones and misses some; the assay was immunoSEQ multiplex PCR. The sample lists about 45,000 clones, approximately 70% seen once, with over 25% in the top ten. To note about this clone: No antigen is known for it.

Findings of the study overall: After vaccination, spike-reactive clones in convalescents were mostly new vaccine-induced clones.

The material was CD4+ T cells from PBMCs cultured with a peptide pool, obtained before COVID-19 vaccination. This sequence originates from a human donor who had a prior SARS-CoV-2 infection. V usage is TRBV19 and J usage is TRBJ1-2; 10 bases match TRBD1. Here the CDR3 reads CASSITGTGALYGYTF. The CDR3 DNA sequence: TGTGCCAGTAGTATTACGGGGACAGGGGCGCTCTATGGCTACACCTTC.